This entry lists 18 T cell receptor beta chains sequenced from one sample in a study of T cells in Graves' hyperthyroidism and ophthalmopathy. Researchers amplified the TCR beta CDR3 regions from RNA transcripts. First-round RT-PCR targeting the TCR CDR3 was performed with the HTBI primer set. TCRdb processed the multiplex PCR reads anew with MiXCR; each CDR3 protein has one entry. The repertoire consists of around 280,000 distinct CDR3 sequences, with roughly 15% occurring once and the leading ten covering 7% to 8.5%. Sequencing used blood. Receptors were obtained from a woman aged 25 to 39 with Graves' hyperthyroidism that later progressed to Graves' ophthalmopathy.

The rearrangement joins TRBV11-2 to TRBJ2-3, with TRBD2 identical over 9 bases. Germline V lookup: CDR1 SGHAT, CDR2 FQNNGV. V shed 5 bases, J shed 2 bases, and the junction held 17 bases outside the gene matches. The CDR3 consists of 19 residues. The CDR3 loop reads CASSGWSGGGGLYTDTQYF. CDR3 DNA: TGTGCCAGCAGCGGGTGGTCTGGCGGGGGGGGGCTTTACACAGATACGCAGTATTTT.

The chain couples TRBV20-1 to TRBJ2-7; D call uncertain. CDR1 is DFQATT, CDR2 SNEGSKA, per germline (reference sequence). V was clipped by 3 bases and J by 2 bases, with 11 bases between them. The CDR3 is 13 amino acids. The CDR3 DNA reads TGCAGTGCTAGGGGCGAGAATACCTACGAGCAGTACTTC. It yields the protein CSARGENTYEQYF.

This clonotype appeared many times. The chain is built from TRBV20-1 and TRBJ2-7; 7 nucleotides agree with TRBD1. With 4 bases clipped from V and 4 bases from J, the junction kept 4 bases outside the gene matches. The germline CDR1 and CDR2 sequences are DFQATT and SNEGSKA (reference sequence). There are 12 residues in the CDR3. CDR3 amino acids: CSAITQGYEQYF. The CDR3 coding sequence is TGCAGTGCTATCACACAGGGGTACGAGCAGTACTTC.

This clonotype was recorded many times. V gene TRBV2 combines with J gene TRBJ1-2, with D perhaps TRBD1 (6 bases). The CDR3 is 13 residues long. Germline CDR1 SNHLY, CDR2 FYNNEI. V was cut by 7 bases and J by 6 bases, with 15 bases left in between. DNA for the CDR3: TGTGCCAGCAAGAGGCAGGGGTATGATGGCTACACCTTC. This codes for CASKRQGYDGYTF.

There are many counts of this clonotype. The rearrangement uses TRBV13 and TRBJ2-3, with D perhaps matching TRBD1 (5 bases). This CDR3 spans 16 amino acids. The V gene's germline CDR1 is PRHDT and CDR2 FYEKMQ (reference sequence). The V end was cut by 4 bases, the J end by 0 bases, with 14 bases between. For the CDR3, the DNA is TGTGCCAGCAGCTCCTATCAGGGAACTAGCACAGATACGCAGTATTTT. Translating it yields CASSSYQGTSTDTQYF. The variable domain in full, with the rest retrieved from reference TRBV13 and TRBJ2-3, is AAGVIQSPRHLIKEKRETATLKCYPIPRHDTVYWYQQGPGQDPQFLISFYEKMQSDKGSIPDRFSAQQFSDYHSELNMSSLELGDSALYFCASSSYQGTSTDTQYFGPGTRLTVL.

There are many counts of this clonotype. This chain uses TRBV27 with TRBJ2-7; 7 bases match TRBD1. Germline loops: CDR1 MNHEY, CDR2 SMNVEV (reference sequence). The CDR3 totals 14 residues. The junction had 9 bases not matched to a gene; V was cut back by 5 bases and J by 5 bases. CDR3 sequence reads: CASSATLQGHEQYF. Written as DNA, the CDR3 is TGTGCCAGCAGTGCTACGTTACAGGGGCACGAGCAGTACTTC.

This clonotype was counted between two and nine times. The rearrangement uses TRBV13 and TRBJ2-7; D may be TRBD1 or TRBD2 (6 bases each). The length of the CDR3 is 17 residues. Trimming took 8 bases from V and 0 from J, leaving 23 bases between them. CDR1 is PRHDT, CDR2 FYEKMQ, per germline (reference sequence). CDR3 region: CASSLGRGRGPSYEQYF. CDR3 bases: TGTGCCAGCTCACTCGGCCGGGGGCGCGGGCCCTCCTACGAGCAGTACTTC.

This clonotype turned up a few times. J is TRBJ2-7 and V is TRBV6-1; D is undetermined. Germline CDR1 and CDR2: MNHNS and SASEGT. The CDR3 has 11 amino acids. V was shortened by 3 bases and J by 4 bases, with 4 bases between the two germline ends. The CDR3 coding sequence is TGTGCCAGCAGTGAGGATTACGAGCAGTACTTC. It yields the protein CASSEDYEQYF.

This clonotype was picked up many times. The gene calls are TRBV20-1 and TRBJ2-3; 10 bases agree with TRBD2. The V gene's germline CDR1 is DFQATT and CDR2 SNEGSKA (reference sequence). The CDR3 contains 15 residues. Germline trimming cut 7 bases from V and 3 bases from J; bases unmatched to any gene: 10. The CDR3 bases are TGCAGTGTCGAAAAGCGGGAGGGCCCTACAGATACGCAGTATTTT. It encodes CSVEKREGPTDTQYF.

The table lists this clonotype with many counts. The chain recombines TRBV7-3 with TRBJ2-5; 11 nucleotides line up with TRBD2. Trimming at V came to 5 bases and at J to 4 bases, leaving 9 bases not matched to a gene. This CDR3 contains 16 residues. Germline CDR1 is SGHTA and CDR2 is FQGTGA. The CDR3 loop is CASSPSPGLAAETQYF. CDR3 coding DNA: TGTGCCAGCAGCCCATCACCGGGACTAGCGGCAGAGACCCAGTACTTC.

The chain carries TRBV6-2 or TRBV6-3 and TRBJ2-1; 7 positions match TRBD2. The CDR3 runs 16 residues. J gave up 4 bases and V 6 bases, and 12 bases lay outside the gene matches. Germline values: CDR1 MNHEY, CDR2 SVGEGT. The CDR3 protein is CASSPSSSGSYNEQFF. In DNA, the CDR3 is TGTGCCAGCAGCCCCTCAAGTAGCGGGTCATACAATGAGCAGTTCTTC.

This clonotype was found a few times. This chain links TRBV6-2 or TRBV6-3 with TRBJ2-7; 9 positions agree with TRBD1. This CDR3 contains 16 residues. Germline CDR1 is MNHEY and CDR2 is SVGEGT. The J segment lost 1 base and the V segment lost 7 bases, leaving 11 bases of the junction unmatched. CDR3 residues: CASMANTGGKSYEQYF. The CDR3 DNA reads as TGTGCCAGCATGGCTAACACAGGGGGCAAATCCTACGAGCAGTACTTC.

This clonotype was recorded at least ten times. This chain connects TRBV30 to TRBJ1-2, with D maybe TRBD1 (5 bases). Per germline, CDR1 GTSNPN and CDR2 SVGIG (reference sequence). V lost 1 base and J 5 bases, leaving 11 bases between the germline ends. The CDR3 contains 13 residues. Here the CDR3 reads CAWSGGAGYGYTF. The CDR3 DNA is TGTGCCTGGAGTGGAGGGGCAGGATATGGCTACACCTTC.

This clonotype was found many times. The CDR3 region is CASSQEALAGGLADTQYF. DNA for the CDR3: TGTGCCAGCAGCCAAGAAGCATTAGCGGGAGGTCTTGCAGATACGCAGTATTTT. The chain joins TRBV3-1 to TRBJ2-3; 10 nucleotides agree with TRBD2. The CDR3 runs 18 residues. J gave up 4 bases and V 0 bases, and 10 bases lay outside the gene matches. Germline loops: CDR1 LGHDT, CDR2 YNNKEL (reference sequence).

This clonotype has a count of ten or more. The V and J genes are TRBV6-1 and TRBJ2-7; 8 nucleotides line up with TRBD2. The CDR3 loop spans 14 amino acids. In germline, CDR1 is MNHNS, CDR2 SASEGT. V lost 6 bases, J lost 2 bases, and 6 bases stayed unmatched. CDR3 region: CASSLLAGPYEQYF. In DNA form, the CDR3 reads TGTGCCAGCAGCCTGTTAGCGGGACCCTACGAGCAGTACTTC.

This clonotype occurred many times. The V gene is TRBV6-1, the J gene TRBJ1-1, with D perhaps TRBD1 (5 bases). Germline V gene data show CDR1 as MNHNS and CDR2 as SASEGT. Trimming took off 7 bases at V and 6 bases at J, with 12 bases between the two ends. The CDR3 spans 12 residues. CDR3 residues: CASKRGTPEAFF. The DNA of the CDR3 is TGTGCCAGCAAGAGGGGTACGCCTGAAGCTTTCTTT.

Comment on this clonotype: A single base separates this from a much larger clone, so it may be a read error. V usage is TRBV15 and J usage is TRBJ1-4, with D perhaps TRBD1 (6 bases). There are 17 residues in the CDR3. V shed 5 bases and J shed 10 bases, with 26 bases lying between them. Germline-derived CDR1 and CDR2 are LNHNV and YYDKDF (reference sequence). The CDR3 spells CATSRWDNREIGGKLFF. The CDR3 DNA follows: TGTGCCACCAGCCGATGGGATAACAGGGAGATTGGTGGAAAACTGTTTTTT.

Ten or more counts support this clonotype. This sequence joins TRBV30 and TRBJ1-2; 9 bases are shared with TRBD1. V trimming: 2 bases; J trimming: 7 bases; junction bases outside the gene matches: 8. CDR1 is GTSNPN, CDR2 SVGIG, per germline (reference sequence). This CDR3 is built from 14 residues. CDR3 residues: CAWSPGQGVSGYTF. CDR3 nucleotide sequence: TGTGCCTGGAGTCCGGGACAGGGTGTTTCTGGCTACACCTTC.